A selection of T cell receptor beta chains follows, all from one sample in a study of response to subunit inactivated influenza vaccine. A single record per CDR3 protein comes from TCRdb applying MiXCR to the RT-PCR reads. The sample lists about 570,000 distinct CDR3 sequences, around 11% occurring once. Separately, the same data were catalogued under a study of T cells expressing NK-cell markers.

Sequenced here: PBMCs from blood, sampled on the day of vaccination. All receptors come from a man aged 45-65 years who received an inactivated influenza vaccine. Each CDR3 is given with its conserved first and last residue. A D gene is named only where the DNA matches it firmly. Clone size is given for some rows only: seen once, a few or many times, or a class if the clone is expanded.

clone_size	d_call	v_call	j_call	cdr3_nt	cdr3_aa
.	.	TRBV6-5	TRBJ1-2	TGTGCCAGCAGTTACGAAGGGGTCTATGGCTACACCTTC	CASSYEGVYGYTF
.	.	TRBV7-2	TRBJ2-1	TGTGCCAGCAGCTTAGACGGGGGTAACGTTTATGAGCAGTTCTTC	CASSLDGGNVYEQFF
many	.	TRBV9	TRBJ2-2	TGTGCCAGCAGCCCCAGCGGGACACACGGGGAGCTGTTTTTT	CASSPSGTHGELFF
.	.	TRBV20-1	TRBJ2-1	TGCAGTGAAGGAAGGTCTAGCAGGAGTGGGAATGAGCAGTTCTTC	CSEGRSSRSGNEQFF
few	TRBD2	TRBV5-1	TRBJ2-1	TGCGCCAGCAGCTGGGGTAGCGGGGCCTACAATGAGCAGTTCTTC	CASSWGSGAYNEQFF
many	.	TRBV6-1	TRBJ2-3	TGTGCCAGCAGTGAAGACGGTAGAAGCACAGATACGCAGTATTTT	CASSEDGRSTDTQYF
.	.	TRBV7-3	TRBJ2-5	TGTGCCAGCAGCTCTCAAAGACAAGAGACCCAGTACTTC	CASSSQRQETQYF
.	.	TRBV7-2	TRBJ2-5	TGTGCCAGCAGCTTAGGGGGTACGCTTCAAGAGACCCAGTACTTC	CASSLGGTLQETQYF
.	TRBD2	TRBV6-1	TRBJ2-5	TGTGCCAGCAGTAATCTAGCGGGACCCCAAGAGACCCAGTACTTC	CASSNLAGPQETQYF
.	.	TRBV7-2	TRBJ1-1	TGTGCCAGCACCATAGGGGGGAACACTGAAGCTTTCTTT	CASTIGGNTEAFF
few	TRBD1	TRBV5-1	TRBJ2-2	TGCGCCAGCAGCAAGGGACAGGGGCCCACCGGGGAGCTGTTTTTT	CASSKGQGPTGELFF
few	.	TRBV6-1	TRBJ1-1	TGTGCCAGCAGTGGAAGACAGATGAACACTGAAGCTTTCTTT	CASSGRQMNTEAFF
.	TRBD2	TRBV7-6	TRBJ2-3	TGTGCCAGCAGCTTAGGCGGGAGTAGGGGAGCAGATACGCAGTATTTT	CASSLGGSRGADTQYF
few	.	TRBV3-1	TRBJ1-2	TGTGCCAGCAGCCAAGAGTTGCTGCGGGGCCTCTATGGCTACACCTTC	CASSQELLRGLYGYTF
few	TRBD2	TRBV11-2	TRBJ2-4	TGTGCCAGCAGCTTAGTGGGCAGGAGGCGGGGGTCCAAAAACATTCAGTACTTC	CASSLVGRRRGSKNIQYF
.	.	TRBV28	TRBJ2-3	TGTGCCAGCAGTCAGGAGTGGGATACGCAGTATTTT	CASSQEWDTQYF
many	.	TRBV5-1	TRBJ2-1	TGCGCCAGCAGTATCATCAGCGGGTCCGTGGCCTACAATGAGCAGTTCTTC	CASSIISGSVAYNEQFF
.	.	TRBV13	TRBJ1-1	TGTGCCAGCAGCTTAGTTGGCACGGCTTTCTTT	CASSLVGTAFF
few	.	TRBV12-3/TRBV12-4	TRBJ2-2	TGTGCCAGCTCCACCCGTGGAGGGACCGGGGAGCTGTTTTTT	CASSTRGGTGELFF
.	TRBD1	TRBV19	TRBJ1-5	TGTGCCAGTGAGGGACAGGGGGCGAGGGGCAATCAGCCCCAGCATTTT	CASEGQGARGNQPQHF
few	.	TRBV12-3/TRBV12-4	TRBJ2-3	TGTGCCAGCAGTTTTTACGGGGCAGATACGCAGTATTTT	CASSFYGADTQYF
.	.	TRBV9	TRBJ2-2	TGTGCCAGCAGCCCCGGAGGTCGGATGAACACCGGGGAGCTGTTTTTT	CASSPGGRMNTGELFF
few	TRBD2	TRBV5-1	TRBJ2-1	TGCGCCAGCACTGGACTAGCGGGAGGTAATGAGCAGTTCTTC	CASTGLAGGNEQFF
.	.	TRBV20-1	TRBJ2-7	TGCAGTGCTAGAGATAGCAGCGGAAGCCTTTTCGAGCAGTACTTC	CSARDSSGSLFEQYF
few	TRBD2	TRBV5-1	TRBJ2-5	TGCGCCAGCAGCTTGGGACTAGCGGGTGCCCAAGAGACCCAGTACTTC	CASSLGLAGAQETQYF
.	.	TRBV2	TRBJ1-1	TGTGCCAGCAGTTCGACATGGACCACTGAAGCTTTCTTT	CASSSTWTTEAFF
.	TRBD1	TRBV6-2/TRBV6-3	TRBJ1-5	TGTGCCAGCAGTTACTCGGCAGGGGGAAAGGGGCCCCAGCATTTT	CASSYSAGGKGPQHF